Sequencing of this T cell receptor (beta chain) was carried out in a study of blood T cells in healthy people across ages. Sample-barcoded 5' priming and a J-beta primer mix drove a second PCR of roughly 6 to 12 cycles. TCRdb recomputed calls from the 5' RACE reads with MiXCR, one row per CDR3 protein. This table has around 1,700,000 distinct CDR3 sequences, 28% appearing once. This CDR3 comprises 15 residues. Between the trimmed V and J ends, which lost 2 bases and 2 bases, there was a span of 9 bases. The receptor was derived from a woman in her twenties or thirties in good health. The specimen was blood. This sequence joins TRBV12-3 or TRBV12-4 and TRBJ1-4, with a tentative D call TRBD1 (6 bases). CDR3 protein: CASSLRQGTNEKLFF. CDR3 nucleotide sequence: TGTGCCAGCAGTTTAAGGCAGGGGACTAATGAAAAACTGTTTTTT.